The 20 T cell receptor beta chains presented below share a single source sample, sequenced in a study of T-cell reconstitution after alpha-beta-depleted transplantation in children. Preparation of the TCRbeta library was carried out with unique molecular identifiers. Using its own MiXCR run on the PCR reads, TCRdb lists one record per CDR3 protein. The repertoire consists of roughly 590,000 distinct CDR3 sequences, with 16% occurring once and the leading ten covering approximately 1%. The sample consisted of PBMCs from the stem cell graft donor, taken from the stem cell graft. Receptor source: a human donor who donated a stem cell graft to a child with acute myeloid leukemia.

Ten or more counts support this clonotype. The rearrangement links TRBV15 to TRBJ2-5; D is unresolved. This CDR3 spans 16 amino acids. V gave up 0 bases and J gave up 1 base, with 12 bases separating them. The germline V gene encodes CDR1 LNHNV and CDR2 YYDKDF (reference sequence). The CDR3 is CATSRDQIRTQETQYF. The CDR3 nucleotides are TGTGCCACCAGCAGAGATCAAATCAGGACCCAAGAGACCCAGTACTTC.

This clonotype was observed a handful of times. The V call is TRBV5-1, the J call TRBJ1-1, with 11 bases identical to TRBD1. J gave up 5 bases and V 2 bases, and 8 bases lay outside the gene matches. CDR1 SGHRS and CDR2 YFSETQ come from the germline V gene. The length of the CDR3 is 16 residues. Here the CDR3 DNA reads TGCGCCAGCAGCTTCGCGGACAGGGGGCTTGGAACTGAAGCTTTCTTT. Encoded protein: CASSFADRGLGTEAFF.

This clonotype was seen many times. The V call is TRBV29-1, the J call TRBJ2-1, with TRBD1 matching 9 bases. Germline CDR1 SQVTM, CDR2 ANQGSEA. This CDR3 has 17 residues. With V trimmed by 1 base and J by 4 bases, 11 bases remained unmatched. CDR3 amino acids: CSVEGGPGQGLYNEQFF. CDR3 coding DNA: TGCAGCGTTGAAGGGGGCCCGGGACAGGGCCTATACAATGAGCAGTTCTTC.

This clonotype occurred many times. This rearrangement joins TRBV12-3 or TRBV12-4 to TRBJ2-3; 8 bases line up with TRBD2. This CDR3 is 14 amino acids long. With 10 bases clipped from V and 4 bases from J, the junction kept 10 bases outside the gene matches. The CDR3 is CATQPSGGPDTQYF. CDR3 DNA: TGTGCCACCCAGCCAAGCGGGGGACCAGATACGCAGTATTTT.

Worth noting for this clonotype: The junction shows a germline mismatch at one end, possibly a read error. The rearrangement joins TRBV29-1 to TRBJ2-7; weak D call: TRBD2 (6 bases). The CDR3 covers 13 residues. Germline V lookup: CDR1 SQVTM, CDR2 ANQGSEA. The CDR3 region is CSVEGVGRGEQYF. DNA for the CDR3: TGCAGCGTGGAAGGGGTAGGGCGGGGCGAGCAGTACTTC.

The chain joins TRBV28 to TRBJ2-7, with TRBD1 identical over 10 bases. CDR3 length: 20 residues. Per germline, CDR1 MDHEN and CDR2 SYDVKM. With 1 base clipped from V and 4 bases from J, the junction kept 19 bases outside the gene matches. This chain's CDR3 is CASSLFSWMRPGQGSYEQYV. The CDR3 DNA follows: TGTGCCAGCAGTTTATTCTCTTGGATGAGACCGGGACAGGGGTCATACGAGCAGTACGTC.

This clonotype was seen at least ten times. V is TRBV20-1 and J is TRBJ2-1; the D is unclear. The CDR3 length is 12 residues. CDR1 is DFQATT, CDR2 SNEGSKA, per germline (reference sequence). V gave up 6 bases and J gave up 9 bases, with 15 bases separating them. In nucleotides, the CDR3 is TGCAGTGCCTGGAAGGGTCCAGGTGAGCAGTTCTTC. It yields the protein CSAWKGPGEQFF.

V gene TRBV4-3 combines with J gene TRBJ1-4; no firm D call. This CDR3 comprises 18 residues. Germline values: CDR1 LGHNA, CDR2 YSLEER. Trimming left V 0 bases short and J 7 bases short, with 21 bases between. In nucleotides, the CDR3 is TGCGCCAGCAGCCAAGACCTTGTCGAGGAGGGTTTTGGTGAAAAACTGTTTTTT. Encoded protein: CASSQDLVEEGFGEKLFF.

The table lists this clonotype with a few counts. The chain joins TRBV7-2 to TRBJ2-3; D ambiguous. The ends were cut back, 5 bases at V and 0 bases at J, with 18 bases in the middle. Looked up from germline, CDR1 is SGHTA and CDR2 is FQGNSA. The CDR3 runs 17 residues. This CDR3 is CASSPPGVTSSTDTQYF. The CDR3 DNA sequence: TGTGCCAGCAGCCCTCCGGGCGTAACCTCTAGCACAGATACGCAGTATTTT.

There are a few counts of this clonotype. The V gene is TRBV30, the J gene TRBJ1-2; D is unclear. The germline gives CDR1 GTSNPN, CDR2 SVGIG (reference sequence). The CDR3 totals 15 residues. The V and J ends lost 0 bases and 4 bases respectively, with 15 bases between them. CDR3: CAWSVRQRRAYGYTF. The CDR3 coding sequence is TGTGCCTGGAGTGTACGGCAACGAAGAGCCTATGGCTACACCTTC.

The chain joins TRBV6-1 to TRBJ1-5; D unclear. There are 14 residues in the CDR3. Trimming took off 2 bases at V and 4 bases at J, with 9 bases between the two ends. Germline assignment: CDR1 MNHNS and CDR2 SASEGT. CDR3: CASSEIDGNQPQHF. CDR3 nucleotide sequence: TGTGCCAGCAGTGAAATAGACGGGAATCAGCCCCAGCATTTT.

At least ten counts were recorded for this clonotype. The rearrangement joins TRBV7-2 to TRBJ2-5, with D unclear. This CDR3 has 14 amino acids. CDR1 and CDR2 from the germline V gene are SGHTA and FQGNSA. V was trimmed by 0 bases and J by 0 bases, leaving 5 bases between them. CDR3 loop: CASSLAWHQETQYF. Here the CDR3 DNA reads TGTGCCAGCAGCTTAGCTTGGCACCAAGAGACCCAGTACTTC.

In this sample, this clonotype turned up many times. The chain recombines TRBV29-1 with TRBJ1-3; 8 bases are shared with TRBD1. Germline V gene data show CDR1 as SQVTM and CDR2 as ANQGSEA. V lost 5 bases and J lost 3; bases outside the gene matches: 9. The CDR3 runs to 15 residues. The CDR3 here is CSVSDQGAVGNTIYF. DNA for the CDR3: TGCAGCGTTTCTGACCAGGGGGCGGTTGGAAACACCATATATTTT.

This clonotype was seen at least ten times. The chain joins TRBV20-1 to TRBJ2-7, with TRBD2 matching 8 bases. CDR1 and CDR2 from the germline V gene are DFQATT and SNEGSKA (reference sequence). The CDR3 consists of 14 residues. The V segment lost 5 bases and the J segment 0 bases; nucleotides outside the gene matches: 6. CDR3 coding DNA: TGCAGTGCTGGTAGCGGGACACCCTCCTACGAGCAGTACTTC. Translated: CSAGSGTPSYEQYF.

The V and J genes are TRBV28 and TRBJ2-5; 7 bases are shared with TRBD1. Unmatched junction bases numbered 7, after V lost 3 bases and J lost 3 bases. This CDR3 spans 15 amino acids. Germline V gene data show CDR1 as MDHEN and CDR2 as SYDVKM. As DNA, the CDR3 is TGTGCCAGCAGTTTTATAGAAACAGGGGAAGAGACCCAGTACTTC. Translation gives CASSFIETGEETQYF.

This clonotype came up a few times. This chain uses TRBV5-1 with TRBJ2-3, with D possibly TRBD1 on 5 matching bases. With 2 bases removed from V and 2 bases from J, the gap between germline ends came to 9 bases. The V gene's germline CDR1 is SGHRS and CDR2 YFSETQ. There are 14 residues in the CDR3. The CDR3 region is CASSFMTVTDTQYF. DNA for the CDR3: TGCGCCAGCAGCTTCATGACAGTCACAGATACGCAGTATTTT.

V and J are TRBV12-3 or TRBV12-4 and TRBJ1-2, with D perhaps TRBD1 (5 bases). This CDR3 has 15 amino acids. V was pared by 6 bases and J by 4 bases, with 18 bases between. This CDR3 is CASSLAGVTFYGYTF. The CDR3 DNA sequence: TGTGCCAGCAGCTTGGCGGGGGTAACCTTCTATGGCTACACCTTC.

This clonotype was counted between two and nine times. The chain is built from TRBV20-1 and TRBJ2-1; 14 nucleotides line up with TRBD2. CDR1 and CDR2 from the germline V gene are DFQATT and SNEGSKA (reference sequence). This CDR3 has 18 residues. The V and J ends lost 6 bases and 2 bases, in that order; junction bases with no gene match: 12. The CDR3 here is CSAESGTSGGYTYNEQFF. CDR3 coding DNA: TGCAGTGCGGAATCCGGGACTAGCGGGGGATACACCTACAATGAGCAGTTCTTC.

Ten or more counts support this clonotype. The rearrangement links TRBV29-1 to TRBJ1-1; D is uncertain. The V gene's germline CDR1 is SQVTM and CDR2 ANQGSEA. With 7 bases removed from V and 0 bases from J, the gap between germline ends came to 12 bases. This CDR3 region has 13 residues. In DNA, the CDR3 is TGCAGCGGGCGACAAGGTTTGAACACTGAAGCTTTCTTT. Protein: CSGRQGLNTEAFF.

This clonotype was seen many times. The V gene is TRBV11-2, the J gene TRBJ2-7; D perhaps matches TRBD1 (6 bases). Trimming took 7 bases from V and 4 from J, leaving 26 bases between them. Per the germline V gene, CDR1 is SGHAT and CDR2 is FQNNGV. The CDR3 covers 17 residues. The CDR3 nucleotides read TGTGCCAGCACGCCTTGGACGGGGACACCTTATAGATACGAGCAGTACGTC. Protein: CASTPWTGTPYRYEQYV.